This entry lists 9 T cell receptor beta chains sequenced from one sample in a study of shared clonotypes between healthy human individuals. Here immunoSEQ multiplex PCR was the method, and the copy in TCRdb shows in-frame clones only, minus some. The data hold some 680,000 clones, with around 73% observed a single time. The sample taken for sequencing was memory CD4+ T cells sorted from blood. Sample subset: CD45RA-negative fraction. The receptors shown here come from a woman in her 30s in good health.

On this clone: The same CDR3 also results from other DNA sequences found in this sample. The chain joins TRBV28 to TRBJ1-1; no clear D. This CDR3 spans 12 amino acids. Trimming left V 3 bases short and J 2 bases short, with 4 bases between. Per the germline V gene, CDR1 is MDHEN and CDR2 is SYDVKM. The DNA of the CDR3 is TGTGCCAGCAGTTTCTCAAACACTGAAGCTTTCTTT. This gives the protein CASSFSNTEAFF.

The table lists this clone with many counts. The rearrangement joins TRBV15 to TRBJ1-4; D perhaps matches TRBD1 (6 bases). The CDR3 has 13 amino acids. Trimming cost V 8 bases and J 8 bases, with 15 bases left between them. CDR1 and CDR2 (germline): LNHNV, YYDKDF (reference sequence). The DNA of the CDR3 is TGTGCCACCTCCTACAGGGAGGAAGAAAAACTGTTTTTT. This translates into CATSYREEEKLFF.

CDR3: CASSLGLDRGSEQYF. CDR3 DNA: TGCGCCAGCAGCCTGGGTCTAGACAGGGGGTCCGAGCAGTACTTC. This chain links TRBV5-1 with TRBJ2-7, with 9 bases that match TRBD1. Losses at the gene ends were 4 bases for V and 6 bases for J; bases not matched to a gene: 11. The length of the CDR3 is 15 residues. CDR1 SGHRS and CDR2 YFSETQ come from the germline V gene.

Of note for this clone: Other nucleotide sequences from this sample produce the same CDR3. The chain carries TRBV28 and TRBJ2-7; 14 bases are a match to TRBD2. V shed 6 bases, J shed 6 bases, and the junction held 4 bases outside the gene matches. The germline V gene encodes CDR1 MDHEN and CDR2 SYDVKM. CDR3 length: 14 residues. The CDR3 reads CASSPGLAGVEQYF. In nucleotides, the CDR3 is TGTGCCAGCAGCCCGGGACTAGCGGGAGTCGAGCAGTACTTC.

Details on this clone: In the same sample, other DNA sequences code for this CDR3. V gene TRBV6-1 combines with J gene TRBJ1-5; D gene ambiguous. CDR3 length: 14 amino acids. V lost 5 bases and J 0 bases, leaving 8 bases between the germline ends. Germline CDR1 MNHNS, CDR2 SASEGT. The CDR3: CASSRGYSNQPQHF. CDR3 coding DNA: TGTGCCAGCAGTCGAGGTTATAGCAATCAGCCCCAGCATTTT.

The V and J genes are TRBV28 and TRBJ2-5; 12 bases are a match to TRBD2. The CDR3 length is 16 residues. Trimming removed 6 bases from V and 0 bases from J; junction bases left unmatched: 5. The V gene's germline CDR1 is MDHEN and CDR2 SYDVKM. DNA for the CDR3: TGTGCCAGCAGACGTCTAGCGGGAGGGAACCAAGAGACCCAGTACTTC. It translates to CASRRLAGGNQETQYF. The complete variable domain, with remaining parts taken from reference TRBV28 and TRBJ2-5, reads DVKVTQSSRYLVKRTGEKVFLECVQDMDHENMFWYRQDPGLGLRLIYFSYDVKMKEKGDIPEGYSVSREKKERFSLILESASTNQTSMYLCASRRLAGGNQETQYFGPGTRLLVL.

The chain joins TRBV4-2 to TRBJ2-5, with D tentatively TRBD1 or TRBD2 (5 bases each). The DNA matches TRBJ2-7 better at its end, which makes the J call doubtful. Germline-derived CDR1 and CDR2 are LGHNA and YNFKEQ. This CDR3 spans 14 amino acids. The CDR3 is CASSQALGVYEQYF. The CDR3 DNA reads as TGTGCCAGCAGCCAAGCACTGGGGGTCTACGAGCAGTACTTC.

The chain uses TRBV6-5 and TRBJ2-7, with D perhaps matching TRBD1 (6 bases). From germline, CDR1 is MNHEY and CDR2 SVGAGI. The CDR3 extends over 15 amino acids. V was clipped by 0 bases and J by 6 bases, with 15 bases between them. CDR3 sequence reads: CASSYSAGLQGEQYF. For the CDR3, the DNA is TGTGCCAGCAGTTACTCGGCGGGTTTACAGGGCGAGCAGTACTTC.

The CDR3 sequence: CASKGSSYEQYF. CDR3 nucleotides: TGTGCCAGCAAAGGCTCAAGCTACGAGCAGTACTTC. The V and J genes are TRBV28 and TRBJ2-7; D ambiguous. V shed 7 bases and J shed 3 bases, with 10 bases lying between them. CDR3 length: 12 residues. Germline CDR1 is MDHEN and CDR2 is SYDVKM.